This T cell receptor (beta chain) is drawn from a study of blood T cell repertoires in COVID-19 (dated by TCRdb to about 2020). Broadly, across the study: The collaborator samples originated in the United States, Italy and Spain and spanned the acute and convalescent phases of COVID-19. The repertoires were made available in a free public database intended to serve as a resource for research on the immune response to SARS-CoV-2. The prospective study material was composed of cDNA or gDNA derived from T cells, B-cell-depleted T cells, or PBMCs. HLA class I and class II types, where available, came from metadata supplied by the sample provider rather than from assay-based typing. The dataset comprised deeply sampled blood TCRbeta repertoires from subjects exposed to, actively infected with, or recovered from COVID-19. Samples came from the ongoing ImmuneRACE study (first 160 participants) plus 1,254 subjects from 6 global collaborators. A de-identified subject ID, COVID-19 status, age in years and sex were almost always included in the sample metadata.

The collaborating institutions used their own protocols to collect whole blood in K2EDTA tubes. For TCRbeta analysis, collaborators shipped samples in one of three forms: frozen whole blood, isolated PBMCs, or DNA extracted from either of those sample types. Points on this clone: This receptor's antigen is unknown. Base qualities are not recorded, but no much larger clone differs from it by a single base.

TCRbeta CDR3 regions were amplified from genomic DNA using the immunoSEQ Assay, a bias-controlled multiplex PCR. Per the authors' processing: The number of nucleated cells in each sample was estimated by amplification of reference gene primers within the assay. Sequence reads were collapsed and filtered to measure the absolute abundance of every unique TCRbeta CDR3 rearrangement. For each sample, productive Simpson clonality was calculated by taking the square root of Simpson's diversity index across productive rearrangements. The table was pulled from immuneACCESS by TCRdb, which kept in-frame rearrangements only. Such tables lose some clones; where checked, under half of the loss comes from unresolved V genes, and the rest has no known cause. V and J calls and clone size follow that table, whereas D and trimming were derived from the DNA. Within this sample are about 200,000 clones, with approximately 91% of them counted one time only. Together, the top ten hold 0.55% to 0.75% of the sample.

What the work shows at the level of the full study, not this receptor alone: The amount of clinical and demographic metadata varied by source and participant and was provided uncurated.

CDR1 and CDR2 are drawn from the germline V gene: SGHTA, FQGNSA. The CDR3, from cysteine to phenylalanine, totals 13 residues. Only the CDR3 region is kept as DNA, spanning 39 bases read in frame from base 1. V gives up 5 bases and J gives up 1 base, and the segment between their germline ends measures 8 bases. Recombination connected TRBV7-2 to TRBJ1-1, with the D gene not clear enough to name. The sequencing sample was made of peripheral blood. The receptor comes from a man aged 40-49 years with acute or convalescent COVID-19. The CDR3 corresponds to CASSLTGNTEAFF. The nucleotide sequence reads as follows: TGTGCCAGCAGCCTAACGGGGAACACTGAAGCTTTCTTT.